This note documents a single TCR beta chain sequence. CDR3 length equals 16 residues. V dropped 6 bases and J dropped 0; count of bases not matched to a gene: 4. Germline CDR1 PRHDT, CDR2 FYEKMQ (reference sequence). This specimen belongs to a study of blood T cell repertoires in COVID-19. Study details: Sources were T cells, B-cell-depleted T cells, or PBMCs; the material itself was cDNA or gDNA.

In the original workflow: Estimation of nucleated cell counts was performed using reference gene primer amplification. Sequencing was performed with immunoSEQ multiplex PCR; in TCRdb, only in-frame clones are kept and a portion is missing. V, J and clone size reflect that table, while D and trimming were determined from the DNA. Here the sample spans about 89,000 clones, roughly 78% being singletons. This receptor was taken from a woman at least 80 years old with acute or convalescent COVID-19. Sequencing was done on a sample of peripheral blood. The V and J genes are TRBV13 and TRBJ2-2, with TRBD2 identical over 10 bases. CDR3 bases: TGTGCCAGCAGTACGAGCGGGAGGGCGAACACCGGGGAGCTGTTTTTT. This codes for CASSTSGRANTGELFF.